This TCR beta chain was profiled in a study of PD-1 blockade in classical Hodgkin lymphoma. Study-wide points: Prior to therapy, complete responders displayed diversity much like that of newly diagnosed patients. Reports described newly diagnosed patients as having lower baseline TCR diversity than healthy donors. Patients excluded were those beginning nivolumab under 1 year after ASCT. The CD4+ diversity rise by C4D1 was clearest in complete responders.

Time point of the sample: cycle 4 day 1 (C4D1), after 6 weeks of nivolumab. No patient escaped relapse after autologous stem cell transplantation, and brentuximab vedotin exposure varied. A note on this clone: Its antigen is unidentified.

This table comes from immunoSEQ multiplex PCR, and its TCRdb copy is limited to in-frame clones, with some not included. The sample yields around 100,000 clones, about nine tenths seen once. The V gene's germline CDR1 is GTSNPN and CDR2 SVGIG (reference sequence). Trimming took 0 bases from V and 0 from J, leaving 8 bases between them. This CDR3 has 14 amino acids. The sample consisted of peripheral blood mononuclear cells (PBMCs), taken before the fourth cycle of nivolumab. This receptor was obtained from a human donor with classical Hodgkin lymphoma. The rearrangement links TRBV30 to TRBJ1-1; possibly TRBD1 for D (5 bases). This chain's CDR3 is CAWSVSGMNTEAFF. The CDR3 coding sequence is TGTGCCTGGAGTGTTTCAGGGATGAACACTGAAGCTTTCTTT. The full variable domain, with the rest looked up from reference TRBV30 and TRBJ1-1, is SQTIHQWPATLVQPVGSPLSLECTVEGTSNPNLYWYRQAAGRGLQLLFYSVGIGQISSEVPQNLSASRPQDRQFILSSKKLLLSDSGFYLCAWSVSGMNTEAFFGQGTRLTVV.